This T cell receptor (beta chain) came from a study of cytomegalovirus exposure and HLA in healthy donors (dated by TCRdb to the late 2010s). Notes on the research overall: An earlier analysis of 587 of the donors reported roughly 300 Gb of sequence data and around 110 million unique TCR beta sequences obtained from around 180 million T cells. Approximately 300 gigabases of sequencing data and around 85 million unique TCR sequences made up an early release that covered 500 to 650 HLA-typed donors. Of the roughly 400 genotyped donors, approximately 82% fell in the genetic ancestry cluster associated with self-reported Caucasian donors. The study aimed to test whether cataloging public T cell receptors could reveal signatures of past pathogen exposure. The study profiled the T cell repertoires of 500 to 800 subjects by immunosequencing and related them to cytomegalovirus serostatus. A separate validation cohort of over 95 different subjects was used in addition to the roughly 640-subject first cohort. High-throughput TCR immunosequencing, statistical association of individual TCRs with disease status, and machine learning were combined to predict cytomegalovirus infection status. To study patterns of TCR occurrence, a later analysis re-analyzed previously published TCR beta repertoires from just over 650 donors and added high-resolution HLA genotyping. In the later analysis, no new phenotypic data were used to find candidate immune exposures; instead, reliance was placed on TCR beta sequences and their occurrence across donors. In an earlier analysis of around 540 of the donors, high-throughput TCR beta sequencing was used to judge whether each TCR beta V gene segment behaved as functional or pseudogenic. Alongside the repertoire data, information on donor age, sex, ethnicity and CMV serostatus was compiled. A later genetic analysis used genome-wide SNP genotypes for about three fifths of the 666 donors, treating that subset as a discovery cohort. All discovery cohort repertoires had been generated using a single sequencing platform. HLA typing included class I and class II loci at four-digit resolution. The number of typed donors differed by locus: 629-630 for A, B, C, DRB1 and DQB1; some 500 for DQA1; about 600 for DPA1; and approximately 450 for DPB1. Roughly 5 DR-DQ haplotypes were treated as single units for association and clustering because of strong linkage in the cohort. Across under 500 genotyped donors of the cohort, an average of approximately 200,000 unique TCR beta nucleotide sequences per donor were sequenced, and roughly a sixth of those sequences were non-productive.

In its sample, this clone was seen a few times. Its antigen target is currently unknown. Base qualities were left out, and no much larger clone turns up one base away. The cohort consisted of some 730 healthy bone marrow donors. At the time of sampling, all cohort members were nominally healthy, though unrecorded immune exposures were likely present. The donor was CMV seronegative and was included in the group of a few hundred seronegative cohort members. A peripheral blood sample was provided by each donor, and peripheral blood mononuclear cells were used for TCR beta sequencing. The Qiagen DNeasy Blood Extraction Kit was used to extract genomic DNA from the blood cell samples. Library creation used the immunoSEQ multiplex PCR assay. For the multiplex PCR, a mixture combining 60 forward primers for TCR Vbeta segments and 13 reverse primers for TCR Jbeta segments was used. The CDR3 region of rearranged TCR beta genes was amplified from genomic DNA by a multiplex PCR assay. On the Illumina HiSeq System, the amplified TCR beta libraries were sequenced as 87-base-pair reads. As for the authors' bioinformatics: In a later analysis, some 80 million unique TCR beta chains were counted across the roughly 610 repertoires, and roughly 11 million of these chains were shared by at least two donors. Raw reads were error-corrected and collapsed into unique sequences with a nearest-neighbor algorithm that merged closely related sequences to remove PCR and sequencing errors. V, D and J gene segments were assigned by aligning CDR3 sequences to IMGT reference sequences. For a sequence to be retained, a match of at least six nucleotides to both a V gene segment and a J gene segment was required. Rearrangements were called productive when the CDR3 lacked stop codons and stayed in frame with V and J; all others were non-productive. Following IMGT convention, CDR3 was defined as the stretch from the second conserved V-encoded cysteine up to the conserved J-encoded phenylalanine. The earlier analysis of 500 to 650 of the donors excluded any sequence lacking an unambiguous match to a single V gene segment. In an earlier analysis of several hundred of the donors, V segments were called functional above 56.7% productive rearrangements and were called segregating when the between-donor standard deviation exceeded 5%. A statistical classification framework was built for diagnosing cytomegalovirus status from the catalog of TCR beta chain sequences. A later analysis assigned V and J genes by comparing TCR nucleotide sequences with IMGT/GENE-DB human TR gene sequences. The TCRdist pipeline was used in a later analysis to assign CDR3 sequences and most-parsimonious VDJ recombination scenarios. In a later analysis, each TCR beta chain was defined by its CDR3 amino acid sequence together with its V-gene family, and reads without a unique V-gene family were excluded. As a way to deal with suspected cross-contamination and a sequencing artifact, a later analysis dropped over 550 nucleotide sequences that were highly shared and had low generation probability. For each public chain, a later analysis derived a clonal expansion index from normalized ranks of inferred template counts within each repertoire. Generation probabilities in a later analysis came from a VDJ recombination model fitted to out-of-frame rearrangements, and those results were checked against IGoR. In a later analysis, TCR-TCR, TCR-HLA and TCR-CMV co-occurrence was scored with hypergeometric tests, and a repertoire-size bias correction was applied to TCR pairs. False discovery rates were estimated in a later analysis by permuting HLA or CMV assignments 20 times. A later analysis grouped co-occurring TCRs with DBSCAN, adding TCRdist sequence similarity when clustering within HLA-allele-positive subsets. Repertoires with fewer than 30,000 or more than 120,000 public chains, plus five repertoires with anomalous nucleotide sharing, were excluded from co-occurrence clustering. Drawn from immuneACCESS, this table holds only the in-frame rearrangements with V and J called that TCRdb kept. Clones are partly lost; checked studies trace under half to an unresolved V gene and leave the rest unexplained. V, J and clone size are those of that table, while D and trimming were read from the DNA. This sample lists some 130,000 clones; approximately 80% were detected once. Around 2% of the sample belongs to the ten largest clones.

General findings and caveats noted by the study authors: Immune exposure information for the cohort was limited to CMV serostatus. Correlated functional status among segregating V segments might be attributable to linkage disequilibrium, but an unknown experimental factor could not be ruled out. This cohort had only TCR beta chains sequenced, and the lack of alpha or paired-chain data limited which features could be detected. The presence/absence analyses assumed that sequencing depth was roughly uniform across donors, and that assumption may not be true. When HLA alleles, especially DR and DQ, strongly co-occurred, attributing TCR associations to individual alleles was difficult. Seventeen rarely observed V segments, including chromosome 9 orphons, were excluded from the earlier analysis of several hundred of the donors because counts were too low. A few of the identified cytomegalovirus-associated TCR beta chains were confirmed in vitro to be specific for cytomegalovirus antigens. Because HLA typing was unavailable for some donors at each locus, only the typed subset was used in association tests. The 87-base-pair reads could not distinguish some IMGT-functional V segments, including TRBV6-2 and TRBV6-3, so those segments were excluded. In a later genetic analysis, a missense DCLRE1C variant was associated with V-gene and J-gene trimming of TCR beta chains, and the association was replicated in an independent cohort. The study gave a list of 150 to 200 TCR beta chains associated with cytomegalovirus. A later genetic analysis reported fewer N-insertions in productive TCRs among donors in an Asian-associated ancestry cluster than the roughly 650-donor mean. A later analysis associated around 16,000 TCR beta sequences with specific HLA alleles at a false discovery rate of 0.05. A later analysis found that most CMV-associated TCR beta chains appeared HLA-restricted, with HLA associations seemingly driven largely by CMV exposure. In a later analysis, TCR association rates were found to vary across HLA loci, with the most associated TCRs seen for DRB1 alleles and the fewest for HLA-C alleles. Compared with equally common non-associated chains, HLA-associated TCR beta chains in a later analysis were more clonally expanded and had lower generation probabilities. A cluster of highly shared sequence variants was judged likely to represent a technical artifact of the sequencing pipeline. A further reported finding was that TCR beta sequences accurately predicted the HLA-A and HLA-B alleles for most subjects in the first cohort. In a later analysis, several top co-occurrence clusters were reported to appear linked to parvovirus B19, influenza, CMV and Epstein-Barr virus. Cytomegalovirus status was reported to be diagnosed by the classifier with high specificity and sensitivity in both the original and validation cohorts. Most TCR sequences were seen in very few donors, while some public TCRs were found in many individuals. In an earlier analysis of roughly 500 of the donors, most TCR beta V segments appeared in productive rearrangements about 87% or about 30% of the time, broadly matching IMGT annotations. The authors suggested that the approach could potentially be extended to other disease states and immunological phenotypes.

V is pared back by 0 bases and J by 7 bases, with 13 bases lying between the germline termini. Counted from cysteine to phenylalanine, this CDR3 has 15 amino acids. The DNA shown is the 45-base CDR3, in frame from base 1. The CDR1 and CDR2 encoded by the germline V gene are SGHTA and FQGTGA. This sequence originates from a man under 40 in good health and CMV-seronegative. The sequenced sample consisted of PBMCs. The chain is assembled from TRBV7-3 and TRBJ2-1, and possibly TRBD1, on 6 matching bases. DNA sequence: TGTGCCAGCAGCTTAACTGGGACAACAGGGAATGAGCAGTTCTTC. Translated, this is CASSLTGTTGNEQFF.